Shown below are 15 T cell receptor beta chains from a single sample sequenced in a study of T cells in Graves' hyperthyroidism and ophthalmopathy. There were TCR beta CDR3 regions amplified from RNA transcripts. The TCR CDR3 first-round RT-PCR relied on the HTBI primer set. TCRdb processed the multiplex PCR reads anew with MiXCR; each CDR3 protein has one entry. The sample lists more than 350,000 distinct CDR3 sequences, more than 12% seen once, with around a third in the top ten. Sequencing used blood. All receptors come from a woman in her twenties or thirties with Graves' hyperthyroidism.

This clonotype was counted at least ten times. J is TRBJ1-1 and V is TRBV29-1; D is undetermined. Trimming removed 3 bases from V and 2 bases from J, with 10 bases in between. Germline V gene sequence: CDR1 SQVTM, CDR2 ANQGSEA. The CDR3 runs to 13 residues. CDR3 coding DNA: TGCAGCGTTGAGACGGACCCTAACACTGAAGCTTTCTTT. Amino acid sequence: CSVETDPNTEAFF.

The chain combines TRBV20-1 with TRBJ1-4, with 9 bases identical to TRBD1. The CDR3 is 17 amino acids. V lost 8 bases, J lost 3 bases, and 16 bases stayed unmatched. Germline CDR1 DFQATT, CDR2 SNEGSKA (reference sequence). For the CDR3, the DNA is TGCAGTACCTACACACGGGGACAGGGAAGGGCTAATGAAAAACTGTTTTTT. Protein product: CSTYTRGQGRANEKLFF.

This clonotype was seen ten or more times. The J gene is TRBJ2-3, the V gene TRBV24-1; 10 nucleotides align to TRBD1. Germline CDR1 KGHDR, CDR2 SFDVKD. V lost 9 bases, J lost 5 bases, and 4 bases stayed unmatched. The CDR3 covers 13 residues. CDR3 nucleotides: TGTGCCACCGGGAGGACAGGGGGAGATACGCAGTATTTT. Amino acids: CATGRTGGDTQYF.

This clonotype came up once. The V gene is TRBV5-1, the J gene TRBJ2-7, with 9 bases identical to TRBD1. This CDR3 has 15 residues. J lost 7 bases, V lost 2 bases, and 10 bases had no gene match. Germline V gene lookup returns CDR1 SGHRS and CDR2 YFSETQ. DNA of the CDR3: TGCGCCAGCAGCTTTGGGACAGGGCCTTTTTTAGAGCAGTACTTC. This gives the protein CASSFGTGPFLEQYF.

This sequence joins TRBV3-1 and TRBJ2-1; 8 nucleotides align to TRBD2. Germline CDR1 is LGHDT and CDR2 is YNNKEL (reference sequence). The CDR3 extends over 17 amino acids. J lost 6 bases, V lost 0 bases, and 10 bases had no gene match. The CDR3 DNA is TGTGCCAGCAGCCAAGATATAACGGGAGGGGTGAGCAATGAGCAGTTCTTC. Residues: CASSQDITGGVSNEQFF.

V and J are TRBV19 and TRBJ2-7; D may be TRBD1 (5 bases). The CDR3 contains 14 residues. Germline values: CDR1 LNHDA, CDR2 SQIVND (reference sequence). V was cut by 5 bases and J by 4 bases, with 15 bases left in between. The CDR3 sequence is CASSETGMSYEQYF. In nucleotides, the CDR3 is TGTGCCAGTAGTGAAACAGGTATGAGTTACGAGCAGTACTTC.

This clonotype occurred many times. The rearrangement joins TRBV28 to TRBJ2-7; the match to TRBD1 covers 8 bases. Losses at the gene ends were 6 bases for V and 0 bases for J; bases not matched to a gene: 4. The CDR3 runs 14 residues. The germline CDR1 and CDR2 sequences are MDHEN and SYDVKM. In DNA form, the CDR3 reads TGTGCCAGCAGATCCGGGACAGGCTCCTACGAGCAGTACTTC. It is translated as CASRSGTGSYEQYF.

This clonotype came up many times. The rearrangement joins TRBV7-8 to TRBJ2-7; the D gene is possibly TRBD2 (6 bases). V gave up 5 bases and J gave up 2 bases, with 16 bases separating them. CDR1 is SGHVS and CDR2 is FQNEAQ in the germline V gene. The CDR3 contains 15 residues. In nucleotides, the CDR3 is TGTGCCAGCAGCGAAGGGGCGGGATGGGCCTACGAGCAGTACTTC. It codes for CASSEGAGWAYEQYF.

This rearrangement joins TRBV12-3 or TRBV12-4 to TRBJ2-1, with 9 bases fitting TRBD2. The V segment lost 5 bases and the J segment 0 bases; nucleotides outside the gene matches: 5. CDR3 length equals 16 residues. The CDR3 nucleotides read TGTGCCAGCAGTCCCAGGACTAGCGCCTCCTACAATGAGCAGTTCTTC. Amino acid sequence: CASSPRTSASYNEQFF.

The gene calls are TRBV29-1 and TRBJ2-2, with TRBD1 as a possible D gene (6 bases). The germline gives CDR1 SQVTM, CDR2 ANQGSEA. The CDR3 has 13 residues. With 5 bases removed from V and 2 bases from J, the gap between germline ends came to 9 bases. The DNA of the CDR3 is TGCAGCGTTACCAGGGGTAACACCGGGGAGCTGTTTTTT. Protein: CSVTRGNTGELFF.

This clonotype was seen a few times. The rearrangement uses TRBV25-1 and TRBJ2-1; D ambiguous. The CDR3 extends over 11 amino acids. V was cut by 3 bases and J by 7 bases, with 4 bases left in between. Germline CDR1 MGHDK, CDR2 SYGVNS. The CDR3 DNA follows: TGTGCCAGCAGTGACGCTAATGAGCAGTTCTTC. The encoded protein is CASSDANEQFF.

This clonotype was observed a few times. The CDR3 loop is CASSLGDRRPQHF. CDR3 nucleotides: TGTGCCAGCAGTTTAGGGGACAGAAGGCCCCAGCATTTT. The chain employs TRBV28 and TRBJ1-5; 7 bases are a match to TRBD1. This CDR3 region has 13 residues. V trimming: 2 bases; J trimming: 9 bases; junction bases outside the gene matches: 4. Germline CDR1 reads MDHEN; CDR2 reads SYDVKM. Full variable domain (missing parts from reference TRBV28 and TRBJ1-5): DVKVTQSSRYLVKRTGEKVFLECVQDMDHENMFWYRQDPGLGLRLIYFSYDVKMKEKGDIPEGYSVSREKKERFSLILESASTNQTSMYLCASSLGDRRPQHFGDGTRLSIL.

This clonotype has a count of ten or more. The DNA for the CDR3 is TGTGCCAGCAGTTTCTCGGGACAGGTCGTTAACAATGAGCAGTTCTTC. This encodes CASSFSGQVVNNEQFF. J is TRBJ2-1 and V is TRBV28; the match to TRBD1 covers 8 bases. Germline V gene data show CDR1 as MDHEN and CDR2 as SYDVKM. V was pared by 3 bases and J by 5 bases, with 9 bases of the junction left unmatched. There are 16 residues in the CDR3.

This chain connects TRBV4-2 to TRBJ2-1, with 8 bases that match TRBD2. V gave up 1 base and J gave up 2 bases; unmatched junction bases: 4. The CDR3 loop spans 16 amino acids. Germline assignment: CDR1 LGHNA and CDR2 YNFKEQ. The CDR3 sequence: CASSQGQAGAYNEQFF. The DNA of the CDR3 is TGTGCCAGCAGCCAAGGGCAAGCGGGGGCCTACAATGAGCAGTTCTTC.

This chain connects TRBV4-1 to TRBJ2-7; D tentatively reads TRBD1 or TRBD2 (5 bases each). V was clipped by 4 bases and J by 9 bases, with 16 bases between them. Germline V gives CDR1 MGHRA, CDR2 YSYEKL. The CDR3 sequence is 13 residues long. The chain's CDR3 is CASSRAPGAGQYF. The DNA for the CDR3 is TGCGCCAGCAGCCGAGCCCCCGGGGCCGGGCAGTACTTC.